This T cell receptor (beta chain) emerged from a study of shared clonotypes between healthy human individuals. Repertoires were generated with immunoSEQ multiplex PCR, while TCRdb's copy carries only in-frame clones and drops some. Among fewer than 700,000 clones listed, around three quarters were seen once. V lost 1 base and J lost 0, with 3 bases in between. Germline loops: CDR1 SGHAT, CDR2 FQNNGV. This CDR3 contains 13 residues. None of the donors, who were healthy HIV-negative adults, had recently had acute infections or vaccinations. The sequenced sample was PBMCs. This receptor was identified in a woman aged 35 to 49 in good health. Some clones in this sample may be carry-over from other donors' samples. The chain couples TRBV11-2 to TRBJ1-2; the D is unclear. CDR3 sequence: CASSLGTNYGYTF. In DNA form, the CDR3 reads TGTGCCAGCAGCTTAGGTACTAACTATGGCTACACCTTC.